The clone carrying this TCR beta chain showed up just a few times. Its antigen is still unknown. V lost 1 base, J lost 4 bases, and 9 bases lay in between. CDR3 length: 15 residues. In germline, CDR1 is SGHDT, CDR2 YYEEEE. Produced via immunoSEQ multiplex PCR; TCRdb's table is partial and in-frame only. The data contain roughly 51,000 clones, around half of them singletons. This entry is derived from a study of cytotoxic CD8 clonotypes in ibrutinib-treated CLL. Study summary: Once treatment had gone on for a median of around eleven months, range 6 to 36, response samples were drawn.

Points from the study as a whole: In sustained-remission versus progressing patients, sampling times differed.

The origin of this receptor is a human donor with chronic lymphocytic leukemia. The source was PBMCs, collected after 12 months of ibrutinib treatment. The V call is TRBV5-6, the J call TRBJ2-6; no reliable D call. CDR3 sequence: CASSLPGSGANVLTF. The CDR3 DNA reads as TGTGCCAGCAGCTTGCCAGGCTCCGGGGCCAACGTCCTGACTTTC. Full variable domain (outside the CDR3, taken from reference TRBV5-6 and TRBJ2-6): DAGVTQSPTHLIKTRGQQVTLRCSPKSGHDTVSWYQQALGQGPQFIFQYYEEEERQRGNFPDRFSGHQFPNYSSELNVNALLLGDSALYLCASSLPGSGANVLTFGAGSRLTVL.